A single sample is the source of the 3 T cell receptor beta chains below, sequenced in a study of CD8 T cells in ankylosing spondylitis. TCRdb redid the calling of the 5' RACE reads with MiXCR, one entry per CDR3 protein. The sample gives approximately 250,000 distinct CDR3 sequences, roughly a third of which show up once; around 4.4% is in the top ten. The sequenced sample consisted of blood, either unsorted or a sorted T cell fraction (not recorded which). Receptors originate from a male donor with ankylosing spondylitis or in good health (not recorded which).

The table lists this clonotype with a few counts. This chain uses TRBV7-2 with TRBJ1-2; D is perhaps TRBD1 (5 bases). This CDR3 spans 13 amino acids. The germline V gene encodes CDR1 SGHTA and CDR2 FQGNSA. The V end was cut by 1 base, the J end by 6 bases, with 9 bases between. CDR3 sequence: CASSLERGDGYTF. For the CDR3, the DNA is TGTGCCAGCAGCTTAGAGCGGGGGGATGGCTACACCTTC.

This rearrangement joins TRBV29-1 to TRBJ2-3; D is undetermined. The CDR3 is made up of 11 amino acids. CDR1 and CDR2 from the germline V gene are SQVTM and ANQGSEA. V lost 5 bases to trimming and J lost 7 bases, with 10 bases between them. The CDR3 sequence is CSVFWGNTQYF. The CDR3 DNA is TGCAGCGTTTTTTGGGGAAATACGCAGTATTTT.

This clonotype was picked up a small number of times. CDR3 coding DNA: TGTGCCAGCAGCTTACAGGGGGCCGAGACCCAGTACTTC. Protein sequence: CASSLQGAETQYF. The V gene is TRBV6-5, the J gene TRBJ2-5, with 9 positions matching TRBD1. Unmatched junction bases numbered 4, after V lost 6 bases and J lost 5 bases. CDR1 and CDR2 (germline): MNHEY, SVGAGI. The CDR3 has 13 amino acids.